Shown below are 12 T cell receptor beta chains from a single sample sequenced in a study of CD8 T cells in Susac syndrome. After extraction with the RNeasy kit, roughly 0.5 to 1 ug of the RNA was reverse transcribed using random hexamers. TCRdb independently ran MiXCR on the immunoSEQ multiplex PCR reads; one entry per CDR3 protein. The sample records tens of thousands of distinct CDR3 sequences, more than 85% being singletons. The sample comprised CD4+ T cells from PBMCs. The origin of the receptors is a human donor with Susac syndrome.

The chain combines TRBV6-5 with TRBJ1-2; 9 bases agree with TRBD1. Germline-derived CDR1 and CDR2 are MNHEY and SVGAGI. V shed 2 bases, J shed 5 bases, and the junction held 6 bases outside the gene matches. The CDR3 loop spans 15 amino acids. CDR3 DNA sequence: TGTGCCAGCAGTTACAAGGGACAGGGAGTTTATGGCTACACCTTC. It specifies CASSYKGQGVYGYTF.

The chain links TRBV20-1 to TRBJ1-5; D is unresolved. The V gene lost 6 bases and the J gene lost 2 bases, with 14 bases spanning the gap. CDR1 and CDR2 (germline): DFQATT, SNEGSKA (reference sequence). This CDR3 has 14 residues. The CDR3 sequence is CSAFIDVGNQPQHF. The CDR3 coding sequence is TGCAGTGCATTTATAGACGTGGGCAATCAGCCCCAGCATTTT.

This clonotype has just a few counts. The V call is TRBV15, the J call TRBJ2-7; 9 bases match TRBD2. This CDR3 is 14 amino acids long. V dropped 1 base and J dropped 3; count of bases not matched to a gene: 1. Germline assignment: CDR1 LNHNV and CDR2 YYDKDF (reference sequence). The CDR3 spells CATSRGLADYEQYF. In nucleotides, the CDR3 is TGTGCCACCAGCAGAGGACTAGCGGACTACGAGCAGTACTTC.

CDR3 sequence reads: CASSIGGLRRGKLFF. The CDR3 DNA follows: TGTGCCAGCAGCATAGGTGGCCTCCGACGGGGAAAACTGTTTTTT. V gene TRBV2 combines with J gene TRBJ1-4; no clear D gene. Per germline, CDR1 SNHLY and CDR2 FYNNEI. Trimming shortened V by 6 bases and J by 10 bases, and 21 bases separated the two germline ends. CDR3 length: 15 amino acids.

The CDR3, as DNA: TGTGCCAGCAGCATCTTAACAGGGGGAGGTCGCTTCGTCACTGAAGCTTTCTTT. Its protein product is CASSILTGGGRFVTEAFF. The chain joins TRBV5-6 to TRBJ1-1, with 8 bases fitting TRBD1. Germline V gene lookup returns CDR1 SGHDT and CDR2 YYEEEE. J gave up 4 bases and V 4 bases, and 18 bases lay outside the gene matches. The CDR3 contains 18 residues.

The V gene is TRBV15, the J gene TRBJ1-5; tentative D call: TRBD1 (6 bases). Germline lookup yields CDR1 LNHNV and CDR2 YYDKDF (reference sequence). Trimming removed 4 bases from V and 2 bases from J, with 12 bases in between. The CDR3 covers 15 residues. CDR3 coding DNA: TGTGCCACCAGCACTCGCAGGGGCGGCAATCAGCCCCAGCATTTT. It yields the protein CATSTRRGGNQPQHF.

This clonotype appeared once. V gene TRBV5-1 combines with J gene TRBJ2-7, with 8 bases aligning to TRBD2. The CDR3 loop spans 15 amino acids. Germline-derived CDR1 and CDR2 are SGHRS and YFSETQ. V shed 4 bases, J shed 0 bases, and the junction held 6 bases outside the gene matches. CDR3 region: CASSQGSGSSYEQYF. Here the CDR3 DNA reads TGCGCCAGCAGCCAGGGCAGCGGGAGCTCCTACGAGCAGTACTTC.

This chain uses TRBV12-3 or TRBV12-4 with TRBJ1-2; D call uncertain. CDR3 length: 13 residues. The germline V and J ends were trimmed by 6 bases and 1 base, with 9 bases remaining between them. The CDR3 sequence is CASSFDGNYGYTF. Here the CDR3 DNA reads TGTGCCAGCAGCTTCGACGGTAACTATGGCTACACCTTC.

The chain combines TRBV3-1 with TRBJ2-1; D may be TRBD2 (6 bases). The CDR3 has 17 residues. V lost 0 bases and J 5 bases, leaving 17 bases between the germline ends. Germline lookup yields CDR1 LGHDT and CDR2 YNNKEL (reference sequence). CDR3: CASSQDLTGDINNEQFF. CDR3 sequence (DNA): TGTGCCAGCAGCCAAGATTTAACGGGAGATATCAACAATGAGCAGTTCTTC.

This clonotype was counted a few times. The CDR3 nucleotides are TGTGCCAGTAGTCGGGACAGACAAGAGACCCAGTACTTC. It translates to CASSRDRQETQYF. The chain recombines TRBV19 with TRBJ2-5; 7 bases agree with TRBD1. This CDR3 has 13 residues. Germline V gene data show CDR1 as LNHDA and CDR2 as SQIVND (reference sequence). V lost 5 bases and J lost 2; bases outside the gene matches: 2. Full variable domain (outside the CDR3, taken from reference TRBV19 and TRBJ2-5): DGGITQSPKYLFRKEGQNVTLSCEQNLNHDAMYWYRQDPGQGLRLIYYSQIVNDFQKGDIAEGYSVSREKKESFPLTVTSAQKNPTAFYLCASSRDRQETQYFGPGTRLLVL.

V gene TRBV6-5 combines with J gene TRBJ1-3; D unclear. V dropped 2 bases and J dropped 0 bases, with 8 bases sitting between them. This CDR3 comprises 15 residues. The germline V gene has CDR1 MNHEY and CDR2 SVGAGI. In DNA form, the CDR3 reads TGTGCCAGCAGTTACGAGGGCAACTCTGGAAACACCATATATTTT. This translates into CASSYEGNSGNTIYF.

V is TRBV7-3 and J is TRBJ2-3; TRBD2 agrees at 8 bases. This CDR3 comprises 15 residues. Trimming took 5 bases from V and 4 from J; bases not matched to a gene: 8. From germline, CDR1 is SGHTA and CDR2 FQGTGA. This chain's CDR3 is CASSQSGSRADTQYF. CDR3 sequence (DNA): TGTGCCAGCAGCCAAAGCGGGAGCAGGGCAGATACGCAGTATTTT.